Below are 7 T cell receptor beta chains sequenced from a single sample in a study of blood T cell repertoires in COVID-19. Only in-frame clones appear in the TCRdb table, and some are missing; sequencing was by immunoSEQ multiplex PCR. The sample lists about 220,000 clones; 80% were seen once. The sequenced material came from peripheral blood. The receptor set was obtained from a human donor in a cohort sampled during active COVID-19.

J is TRBJ2-5 and V is TRBV27; TRBD2 might be the D (6 bases). The germline CDR1 and CDR2 sequences are MNHEY and SMNVEV (reference sequence). The V and J ends lost 6 bases and 5 bases respectively, with 13 bases between them. The CDR3 totals 13 residues. The CDR3 spells CASSRRGRETQYF. Here the CDR3 DNA reads TGTGCCAGCAGCCGGCGGGGCCGGGAGACCCAGTACTTC.

The chain links TRBV6-5 to TRBJ1-2; 10 nucleotides line up with TRBD1. This CDR3 spans 15 amino acids. Germline V gene data show CDR1 as MNHEY and CDR2 as SVGAGI. Losses at the gene ends were 6 bases for V and 6 bases for J; bases not matched to a gene: 10. Here the CDR3 reads CASRDDRGRYDGYTF. The CDR3 DNA follows: TGTGCCAGCAGAGACGACAGGGGGCGTTATGATGGCTACACCTTC.

The V and J genes are TRBV30 and TRBJ1-1; unclear D gene. V was trimmed by 0 bases and J by 3 bases, leaving 11 bases between them. The germline V gene encodes CDR1 GTSNPN and CDR2 SVGIG (reference sequence). This CDR3 comprises 14 residues. The CDR3 is CAWSVRGRDTEAFF. CDR3 coding DNA: TGTGCCTGGAGTGTACGGGGTAGAGACACTGAAGCTTTCTTT.

The V call is TRBV7-9, the J call TRBJ1-1; D gene uncertain. V was trimmed by 4 bases and J by 7 bases, leaving 13 bases between them. Looked up from germline, CDR1 is SEHNR and CDR2 is FQNEAQ (reference sequence). The CDR3 sequence is 13 residues long. The CDR3 DNA sequence: TGTGCCAGCAGCTCCCAGACAACTAGTGAAGCTTTCTTT. Protein product: CASSSQTTSEAFF.

The V call is TRBV7-9, the J call TRBJ2-3, with TRBD1 matching 7 bases. Germline V gene lookup returns CDR1 SEHNR and CDR2 FQNEAQ (reference sequence). The J segment lost 0 bases and the V segment lost 1 base, leaving 4 bases of the junction unmatched. The CDR3 spans 16 residues. CDR3 bases: TGTGCCAGCAGCTTAGGTGAGACAGGGAGCACAGATACGCAGTATTTT. As protein: CASSLGETGSTDTQYF.

The chain couples TRBV28 to TRBJ2-1; D is undetermined. Germline V gene sequence: CDR1 MDHEN, CDR2 SYDVKM. CDR3 length equals 12 residues. V lost 5 bases to trimming and J lost 9 bases, with 11 bases between them. Written as DNA, the CDR3 is TGTGCCAGCAGTGACTGGGTATTTGAGCAGTTCTTC. It yields the protein CASSDWVFEQFF.

In its sample, this clone was seen a few times. This rearrangement joins TRBV7-9 to TRBJ1-4; no reliable D call. The germline V and J ends were trimmed by 2 bases and 7 bases, with 17 bases remaining between them. The CDR3 sequence is 16 residues long. Germline loops: CDR1 SEHNR, CDR2 FQNEAQ (reference sequence). The CDR3 DNA reads TGTGCCAGCAGCTTATTCTTCTCGGGGTTTAGTGAAAAACTGTTTTTT. Protein product: CASSLFFSGFSEKLFF.